A single sample is the source of the 22 T cell receptor beta chains below, sequenced in a study of regulatory T cells in long-lasting Graves disease (dated by TCRdb to 2020 to 2022). The library was obtained by multiplex PCR. Sequencing used an Illumina HiSeq 4000. TCR beta libraries were built with iRepertoire HTBI primers and Arm-PCR amplification of CDR3 regions. TCRdb trimmed the raw reads at Q25, called clones with MiXCR and kept productive beta chains. Each CDR3 protein appears once, grouped with its most common genes and DNA. This sample has some 600,000 distinct CDR3 sequences in its table, and roughly 16% of those were observed once. The ten largest clones take up 12% of the sample. Sample time point, as interpreted from the label and publication: newly diagnosed GD, antithyroid drugs for less than 3 months. For both TCR sequencing and RNA sequencing, RNA was extracted from PBMCs in TRIzol.

This sample was also put to use in a study of T cells in Graves' hyperthyroidism and ophthalmopathy.

The sample here was peripheral blood mononuclear cells (PBMCs), taken at new diagnosis, from a patient treated with antithyroid drugs. The receptors originated from a man between 18 and 35 years old with Graves disease. Donor details come from another sample of the same person, matched by shared clones.

This clonotype came up many times. This sequence joins TRBV5-1 and TRBJ2-3, with TRBD2 as a possible D gene (6 bases). The CDR3 spans 16 residues. Germline-derived CDR1 and CDR2 are SGHRS and YFSETQ. V was shortened by 3 bases and J by 0 bases, with 14 bases between the two germline ends. The CDR3 DNA sequence: TGCGCCAGCAGCTGGACAAGGACTATTAGCACAGATACGCAGTATTTT. Translating gives CASSWTRTISTDTQYF.

This clonotype was picked up a small number of times. The rearrangement uses TRBV30 and TRBJ1-2; possible D gene TRBD1, 6 bases. CDR1 is GTSNPN and CDR2 is SVGIG in the germline V gene (reference sequence). Trimming removed 3 bases from V and 7 bases from J, with 21 bases in between. The CDR3 loop spans 15 amino acids. DNA of the CDR3: TGTGCCTGGAGAGGTTTTGGGGGGGGCCCCCGTGGCTACACCTTC. Protein sequence: CAWRGFGGGPRGYTF.

This clonotype came up a few times. The rearrangement links TRBV20-1 to TRBJ2-1, with 12 positions matching TRBD2. Germline V gene lookup returns CDR1 DFQATT and CDR2 SNEGSKA (reference sequence). CDR3 length: 21 amino acids. J lost 2 bases, V lost 3 bases, and 20 bases had no gene match. The CDR3 loop reads CSASLGVVGLAGRGTYNEQFF. The CDR3 nucleotides read TGCAGTGCTAGTCTTGGGGTAGTCGGACTAGCGGGAAGAGGAACCTACAATGAGCAGTTCTTC.

This clonotype was counted a few times. The CDR3 sequence is CASRRDPGELFF. CDR3 coding DNA: TGTGCCAGCAGACGGGACCCCGGGGAGCTGTTTTTT. The chain carries TRBV6-1 and TRBJ2-2; D is perhaps TRBD1 or TRBD2 (5 bases each). Germline loops: CDR1 MNHNS, CDR2 SASEGT. The CDR3 contains 12 residues. V shed 6 bases and J shed 6 bases, with 8 bases lying between them.

The chain couples TRBV7-9 to TRBJ2-7, with TRBD1 matching over 7 bases. Germline CDR1 reads SEHNR; CDR2 reads FQNEAQ (reference sequence). V lost 2 bases, J lost 2 bases, and 6 bases stayed unmatched. This CDR3 has 15 residues. CDR3 sequence reads: CASSLTSQGAYEQYF. The CDR3 coding sequence is TGTGCCAGCAGCTTAACCAGTCAGGGGGCCTACGAGCAGTACTTC.

The genes are TRBV20-1 and TRBJ2-4; D perhaps matches TRBD2 (6 bases). Germline V lookup: CDR1 DFQATT, CDR2 SNEGSKA (reference sequence). This CDR3 contains 17 residues. Trimming took 6 bases from V and 8 from J, leaving 29 bases between them. The CDR3 DNA is TGCAGTGCCCGCCGCCGGGAGCCGACGACGGGAATGGACATTCAGTACTTC. Amino acids: CSARRREPTTGMDIQYF.

This clonotype was detected only once. The gene calls are TRBV3-1 and TRBJ2-7; D not resolved. Between the trimmed V and J ends, which lost 4 bases and 7 bases, there was a span of 20 bases. This CDR3 spans 15 amino acids. CDR1 is LGHDT and CDR2 is YNNKEL in the germline V gene (reference sequence). The CDR3 DNA sequence: TGTGCCAGCAGCCCTGGGCCGCCCTCGAGACAAGAGCAGTACTTC. Its protein is CASSPGPPSRQEQYF.

The V and J genes are TRBV7-6 and TRBJ1-2; 7 nucleotides align to TRBD1. Germline V gene lookup returns CDR1 SGHVS and CDR2 FNYEAQ. The CDR3 extends over 14 amino acids. Trimming took 5 bases from V and 5 from J; bases not matched to a gene: 8. The CDR3 sequence: CASSPTTGPYGYTF. The CDR3 DNA sequence: TGTGCCAGCAGCCCGACGACAGGGCCGTATGGCTACACCTTC.

This clonotype was detected ten times or more. The V gene is TRBV6-5, the J gene TRBJ1-2; D unresolved. Trimming left V 0 bases short and J 4 bases short, with 15 bases between. Germline V gene sequence: CDR1 MNHEY, CDR2 SVGAGI. The CDR3 length is 16 residues. CDR3 sequence (DNA): TGTGCCAGCAGTTACTCTATGAGGATAGTAGGCTATGGCTACACCTTC. Protein product: CASSYSMRIVGYGYTF.

This clonotype occurred many times. The CDR3 here is CASIAGQGAYEQYF. DNA of the CDR3: TGCGCCAGCATCGCGGGACAGGGGGCGTACGAGCAGTACTTC. The V and J genes are TRBV10-1 and TRBJ2-7; 12 positions match TRBD1. The CDR3 has 14 residues. Germline V gives CDR1 WNHNN, CDR2 SYGVQD (reference sequence). V lost 7 bases to trimming and J lost 4 bases; unmatched junction nucleotides: 5.

This clonotype was counted many times. This chain connects TRBV11-3 to TRBJ2-3; perhaps TRBD2 as D (6 bases). The CDR3 is made up of 17 amino acids. V was trimmed by 0 bases and J by 0 bases, leaving 13 bases between them. Per the germline V gene, CDR1 is SGHNT and CDR2 is YENEEA. CDR3 amino acids: CASSLDLTGESTDTQYF. DNA of the CDR3: TGTGCCAGCAGCTTAGATCTGACGGGGGAGAGCACAGATACGCAGTATTTT.

The table lists this clonotype with many counts. The chain is built from TRBV7-9 and TRBJ1-6; 7 bases match TRBD1. CDR3 length: 15 amino acids. Per the germline V gene, CDR1 is SEHNR and CDR2 is FQNEAQ (reference sequence). The J segment lost 8 bases and the V segment lost 3 bases, leaving 7 bases of the junction unmatched. CDR3 in DNA: TGTGCCAGCAGCTTTCGTCCAGGGGGTGATTCACCCCTCCACTTT. Its translation: CASSFRPGGDSPLHF.

This clonotype was observed many times. This chain uses TRBV13 with TRBJ2-2; no clear D gene. The germline V gene encodes CDR1 PRHDT and CDR2 FYEKMQ (reference sequence). The V end was cut by 0 bases, the J end by 6 bases, with 8 bases between. The length of the CDR3 is 14 residues. In DNA, the CDR3 is TGTGCCAGCAGCTTAGGTCTTTCGTCCGGGGAGCTGTTTTTT. Encoded protein: CASSLGLSSGELFF.

The table lists this clonotype with many counts. The chain couples TRBV12-5 to TRBJ2-3, with D possibly being TRBD2 (6 bases). Germline CDR1 reads LGHNT; CDR2 reads FRNRAP. The V gene lost 6 bases and the J gene lost 0 bases, with 13 bases spanning the gap. The CDR3 totals 15 residues. CDR3 residues: CASGSPGLSTDTQYF. In nucleotides, the CDR3 is TGTGCTAGTGGCTCGCCGGGACTTAGCACAGATACGCAGTATTTT.

The CDR3 loop reads CASSYGLRPGELFF. CDR3 DNA: TGTGCCAGCAGTTACGGACTCCGGCCCGGGGAGCTGTTTTTT. The rearrangement links TRBV6-2 or TRBV6-3 to TRBJ2-2; perhaps TRBD2 as D (5 bases). CDR3 length: 14 amino acids. V was pared by 2 bases and J by 6 bases, with 10 bases between. In germline, CDR1 is MNHEY, CDR2 SVGEGT.

The rearrangement joins TRBV20-1 to TRBJ2-3; either TRBD1 or TRBD2 may supply D (6 bases each). The germline V gene encodes CDR1 DFQATT and CDR2 SNEGSKA (reference sequence). V was cut by 3 bases and J by 4 bases, with 11 bases left in between. The CDR3 totals 13 residues. The CDR3 sequence: CSARSGGADTQYF. For the CDR3, the DNA is TGCAGTGCTAGGTCCGGGGGCGCAGATACGCAGTATTTT.

In its sample, this clonotype was seen a few times. Since a much larger clone is just one base distant, this may be a read error. The chain joins TRBV7-9 to TRBJ1-1, with TRBD1 matching over 7 bases. In germline, CDR1 is SEHNR, CDR2 FQNEAQ (reference sequence). The V segment lost 5 bases and the J segment 0 bases; nucleotides outside the gene matches: 3. The CDR3 sequence is 14 residues long. The CDR3 loop reads CASSQGQVNTEAFF. The CDR3 DNA reads as TGTGCCAGCAGCCAAGGACAGGTGAACACTGAAGCTTTCTTT.

The sample holds a few counts of this clonotype. A junction end diverges from the germline sequence, so it may reflect a read error. The chain links TRBV10-3 to TRBJ2-1, with D perhaps matching TRBD1 (6 bases). Germline CDR1 and CDR2: ENHRY and SYGVKD. This CDR3 has 13 residues. DNA of the CDR3: TGTGCCATCAGTGTTGAACGGGACAATGAGCAGCTCTTC. Translated, it gives CAISVERDNEQLF.

There are a few counts of this clonotype. J is TRBJ2-7 and V is TRBV14; 12 bases match TRBD2. The CDR3 consists of 16 residues. Germline V gives CDR1 SGHDN, CDR2 FVKESK. The junction had 8 bases not matched to a gene; V was cut back by 2 bases and J by 6 bases. The CDR3 bases are TGTGCCAGCAGCCAAAGACCAGGACTAGCGGGACGCGAGCAGTACTTC. Its protein product is CASSQRPGLAGREQYF.

This clonotype was counted many times. The chain links TRBV18 to TRBJ1-5; a possible D gene is TRBD1 (5 bases). Germline V CDR1 and CDR2: KGHSH, LQKENI. V was shortened by 3 bases and J by 3 bases, with 12 bases between the two germline ends. The CDR3 extends over 15 amino acids. The CDR3, as DNA: TGTGCCAGCTCACCTATGACAGAGACCAATCAGCCCCAGCATTTT. Encoded protein: CASSPMTETNQPQHF.

This clonotype was seen ten or more times. The V gene is TRBV5-1, the J gene TRBJ2-1, with 7 bases that match TRBD1. With 4 bases clipped from V and 1 base from J, the junction kept 11 bases outside the gene matches. Germline CDR1 and CDR2: SGHRS and YFSETQ. The CDR3 is 17 residues long. The CDR3 nucleotides are TGCGCCAGCAGCGCCTCGACAGAGGGGGCTTCCTACAATGAGCAGTTCTTC. This codes for CASSASTEGASYNEQFF. Together with reference TRBV5-1 and TRBJ2-1, the CDR3 gives the full variable domain: KAGVTQTPRYLIKTRGQQVTLSCSPISGHRSVSWYQQTPGQGLQFLFEYFSETQRNKGNFPGRFSGRQFSNSRSEMNVSTLELGDSALYLCASSASTEGASYNEQFFGPGTRLTVL.

This clonotype was seen many times. The chain has TRBV20-1 and TRBJ2-1; 11 bases map to TRBD2. The ends lost 6 bases at V and 4 bases at J; junction bases unmatched: 11. Germline V gene lookup returns CDR1 DFQATT and CDR2 SNEGSKA (reference sequence). This CDR3 comprises 16 residues. The CDR3 nucleotides read TGCAGTGCCTACACTAGCGGGAGCACTCTTTACAATGAGCAGTTCTTC. It yields the protein CSAYTSGSTLYNEQFF.